A selection of T cell receptor beta chains follows, all from one sample in a study of T cell repertoires in cytomegalovirus infection. TCRdb passed the reads through MiXCR, listing each CDR3 protein once. The data show approximately 170,000 distinct CDR3 sequences, roughly 14% seen once. The sequenced material came from PBMCs. These receptors all come from a human donor in good health (CMV status not recorded). Some clones in this sample may be carry-over from other donors' samples. Each CDR3 is given with its conserved first and last residue. D genes are given only for firm matches. Clone size is given for some rows only: seen once, a few or many times, or a class if the clone is expanded.

v_call,j_call,clone_size,d_call,cdr3_aa,cdr3_nt
TRBV10-3,TRBJ2-3,many,TRBD2,CAISESATSGSQRTDTQYF,TGTGCCATCAGTGAGTCGGCAACTAGCGGGAGTCAGCGCACAGATACGCAGTATTTT
TRBV20-1,TRBJ1-1,-,TRBD1,CSAGNRGFNTEAFF,TGCAGTGCTGGAAACAGGGGTTTCAACACTGAAGCTTTCTTT
TRBV7-7,TRBJ2-1,few,TRBD1,CASSPGTGIGQFF,TGTGCTAGCAGCCCCGGGACAGGGATTGGGCAGTTCTTC
TRBV27,TRBJ2-7,many,-,CASKKEVGGDEQYF,TGTGCCAGCAAAAAGGAAGTCGGGGGCGACGAGCAGTACTTC
TRBV2,TRBJ2-1,few,TRBD1,CASSGRDRGYNEQFF,TGTGCCAGCAGTGGCCGGGACAGGGGATACAATGAGCAGTTCTTC
TRBV18,TRBJ2-7,-,-,CASSLEAQGGYEQYF,TGTGCCAGCTCACTCGAGGCGCAGGGGGGGTACGAGCAGTACTTC
TRBV5-4,TRBJ2-5,-,TRBD1,CASSLDKTGQTETQYF,TGTGCCAGCAGCTTGGATAAGACGGGACAGACGGAGACCCAGTACTTC
TRBV12-5,TRBJ2-1,many,-,CASGLDNEQFF,TGTGCTAGTGGTTTGGACAATGAGCAGTTCTTC
TRBV7-9,TRBJ2-7,many,TRBD1,CASSLAMGQGSYEQYF,TGTGCCAGCAGCTTAGCTATGGGACAGGGATCCTACGAGCAGTACTTC
TRBV7-8,TRBJ2-1,many,-,CASSLSGNEQFF,TGTGCCAGCAGCTTGAGTGGGAATGAGCAGTTCTTC